Below, 15 T cell receptor beta chains from the same sample are listed, as sequenced in a study of graft-versus-host responses after intestinal transplantation (dated by TCRdb to the early 2020s). Libraries came from the immunoSEQ multiplex PCR assay. In TCRdb, the immuneACCESS table is reduced to in-frame sequences with V and J assigned. These tables do not hold every clone; where another copy was compared, an unresolved V gene accounts for under half, and the others remain unexplained. The sample table shows about 9,500 clones, and 70% to 90% are seen once. The ten largest clones capture roughly 9.5% of the sample. The material was PBMCs, obtained 242 days after intestinal transplant. The receptors originated from a human patient who received an intestinal transplant, so some T cells may come from the graft donor.

This clone has only a few counts. This sequence joins TRBV29-1 and TRBJ1-1; TRBD1 is a possible D gene (5 bases). Trimming pared 4 bases from V and 4 bases from J, leaving 7 bases between. The CDR3 is made up of 11 amino acids. Per the germline V gene, CDR1 is SQVTM and CDR2 is ANQGSEA. The CDR3 region has the DNA TGCAGCGTTGTGACAGTCACTGAAGCTTTCTTT. It specifies CSVVTVTEAFF.

J is TRBJ2-7 and V is TRBV6-6; D might be TRBD1 (5 bases). The CDR3 runs to 14 residues. The V gene lost 0 bases and the J gene lost 2 bases, with 8 bases spanning the gap. From germline, CDR1 is MNHNY and CDR2 SVGAGI (reference sequence). In DNA, the CDR3 is TGTGCCAGCAGTTACTCGAGCAGGGCCTACGAGCAGTACTTC. Protein sequence: CASSYSSRAYEQYF.

This chain links TRBV7-3 with TRBJ2-1; 9 bases line up with TRBD1. The CDR3 sequence is 18 residues long. V shed 2 bases and J 5 bases; nucleotides not matched to a gene: 13. CDR1 and CDR2 from the germline V gene are SGHTA and FQGTGA. The CDR3: CASSLWPGQGGENNEQFF. The CDR3 DNA is TGTGCCAGCAGCTTATGGCCGGGACAGGGAGGCGAGAACAATGAGCAGTTCTTC.

The J gene is TRBJ2-7, the V gene TRBV11-2; the D call may be TRBD1 or TRBD2 (6 bases each). The CDR3 length is 15 residues. V was trimmed by 5 bases and J by 3 bases, leaving 17 bases between them. Per the germline V gene, CDR1 is SGHAT and CDR2 is FQNNGV. CDR3 bases: TGTGCCAGCAGCCTCGACAGGTTGGACTACTACGAGCAGTACTTC. Translation: CASSLDRLDYYEQYF.

The chain couples TRBV21-1 to TRBJ2-2; the DNA was not used to check the table's D call, TRBD2. TRBV21-1 is assigned pseudogene status. This CDR3 has 18 residues. In DNA, the CDR3 is TGTGCCAGCAGCAAAGGGCTAGCGGGAGTGGGGGACACCGGGGAGCTGTTTTTT. Protein: CASSKGLAGVGDTGELFF.

The rearrangement joins TRBV10-1 to TRBJ2-7, with no clear D. CDR3 size: 16 residues. The germline CDR1 and CDR2 sequences are WNHNN and SYGVQD (reference sequence). V lost 2 bases, J lost 2 bases, and 16 bases lay in between. The CDR3, as DNA: TGCGCCAGCAGTGAGGGCCCCAGGCGAAGACCCTACGAGCAGTACTTC. It translates to CASSEGPRRRPYEQYF.

This sequence joins TRBV19 and TRBJ2-1; 7 bases agree with TRBD1. The trim removed 9 bases at V and 2 bases at J, leaving 4 bases unmatched. CDR3 length: 13 amino acids. In germline, CDR1 is LNHDA, CDR2 SQIVND (reference sequence). As DNA, the CDR3 is TGTGCCAGCGGGGACAGACCCTACAATGAGCAGTTCTTC. Amino acids: CASGDRPYNEQFF. Variable domain in full (rest from reference TRBV19 and TRBJ2-1): DGGITQSPKYLFRKEGQNVTLSCEQNLNHDAMYWYRQDPGQGLRLIYYSQIVNDFQKGDIAEGYSVSREKKESFPLTVTSAQKNPTAFYLCASGDRPYNEQFFGPGTRLTVL.

The J gene is TRBJ2-7, the V gene TRBV7-2; no firm D call. The ends were cut back, 1 base at V and 2 bases at J, with 9 bases in the middle. This CDR3 comprises 14 residues. Germline CDR1 SGHTA, CDR2 FQGNSA. CDR3 DNA: TGTGCCAGCAGCTTAGGGTATAGTGCCTACGAGCAGTACTTC. This encodes CASSLGYSAYEQYF. Complete variable domain (other parts from reference TRBV7-2 and TRBJ2-7): GAGVSQSPSNKVTEKGKDVELRCDPISGHTALYWYRQSLGQGLEFLIYFQGNSAPDKSGLPSDRFSAERTGGSVSTLTIQRTQQEDSAVYLCASSLGYSAYEQYFGPGTRLTVT.

CDR3 protein: CASSQQVRVYYEQYF. CDR3 coding DNA: TGCGCCAGCAGCCAGCAGGTCAGGGTCTACTACGAGCAGTACTTC. V and J are TRBV4-1 and TRBJ2-7, with D tentatively TRBD1 (5 bases). The ends were cut back, 3 bases at V and 3 bases at J, with 15 bases in the middle. Germline V lookup: CDR1 MGHRA, CDR2 YSYEKL. The CDR3 runs 15 residues.

This clone has more than one count but fewer than ten. This chain links TRBV9 with TRBJ1-1, with D hard to call. CDR1 is SGDLS and CDR2 is YYNGEE in the germline V gene. V was shortened by 0 bases and J by 0 bases, with 3 bases between the two germline ends. This CDR3 comprises 13 residues. The CDR3 reads CASSVGMNTEAFF. CDR3 in DNA: TGTGCCAGCAGCGTAGGGATGAACACTGAAGCTTTCTTT.

This clone was counted between two and nine times. The J gene is TRBJ2-7, the V gene TRBV27; TRBD1 matches 8 bases. Germline V CDR1 and CDR2: MNHEY, SMNVEV (reference sequence). This CDR3 comprises 12 residues. V dropped 6 bases and J dropped 6; count of bases not matched to a gene: 4. The chain's CDR3 is CASSWTGSEQYF. DNA of the CDR3: TGTGCCAGCAGCTGGACAGGGAGCGAGCAGTACTTC.

This clone appeared a single time. V and J are TRBV4-1 and TRBJ1-6; D possibly corresponds to TRBD1 (5 bases). CDR1 is MGHRA, CDR2 YSYEKL, per germline. This CDR3 region has 16 residues. Trimming stripped 0 bases from V and 12 bases from J, with 18 bases between. The CDR3 loop reads CASSQDLDKASRPLHF. The CDR3 coding sequence is TGCGCCAGCAGCCAAGACCTGGACAAGGCCTCTCGACCCCTCCACTTT.

The chain carries TRBV28 and TRBJ2-2; the match to TRBD1 covers 7 bases. The CDR3 covers 15 residues. The trim removed 6 bases at V and 0 bases at J, leaving 4 bases unmatched. Germline V gene lookup returns CDR1 MDHEN and CDR2 SYDVKM. In nucleotides, the CDR3 is TGTGCCAGCAGCACGGGACAGACGAACACCGGGGAGCTGTTTTTT. It translates to CASSTGQTNTGELFF.

The chain joins TRBV29-1 to TRBJ2-7, with 10 bases identical to TRBD2. Losses at the gene ends were 2 bases for V and 6 bases for J; bases not matched to a gene: 4. This CDR3 region has 13 residues. Germline V gene lookup returns CDR1 SQVTM and CDR2 ANQGSEA. CDR3 loop: CSVEPSGSGEQYF. The CDR3 DNA reads as TGCAGCGTTGAACCTAGCGGGAGCGGCGAGCAGTACTTC.

This clone was counted once. V is TRBV15 and J is TRBJ1-4; 7 bases align to TRBD1. Germline CDR1 is LNHNV and CDR2 is YYDKDF (reference sequence). The CDR3 has 16 amino acids. Trimming removed 4 bases from V and 5 bases from J; junction bases left unmatched: 10. This CDR3 is CATSILGQAENEKLFF. Written as DNA, the CDR3 is TGTGCCACCAGCATCCTAGGACAGGCTGAAAATGAAAAACTGTTTTTT. Filled out from reference TRBV15 and TRBJ1-4, the complete variable domain reads DAMVIQNPRYQVTQFGKPVTLSCSQTLNHNVMYWYQQKSSQAPKLLFHYYDKDFNNEADTPDNFQSRRPNTSFCFLDIRSPGLGDTAMYLCATSILGQAENEKLFFGSGTQLSVL.